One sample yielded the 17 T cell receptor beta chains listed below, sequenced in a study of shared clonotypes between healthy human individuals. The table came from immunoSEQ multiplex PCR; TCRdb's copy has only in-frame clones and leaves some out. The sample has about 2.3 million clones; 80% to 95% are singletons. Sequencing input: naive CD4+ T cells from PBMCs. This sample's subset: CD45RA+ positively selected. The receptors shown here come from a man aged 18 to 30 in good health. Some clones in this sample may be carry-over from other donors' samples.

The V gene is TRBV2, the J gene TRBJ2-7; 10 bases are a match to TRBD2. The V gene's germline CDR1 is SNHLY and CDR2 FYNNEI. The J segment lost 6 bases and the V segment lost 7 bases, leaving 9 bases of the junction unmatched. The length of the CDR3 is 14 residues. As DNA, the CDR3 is TGTGCCAGCACCCAAGAAGCGGGAGGGACCGAGCAGTACTTC. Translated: CASTQEAGGTEQYF.

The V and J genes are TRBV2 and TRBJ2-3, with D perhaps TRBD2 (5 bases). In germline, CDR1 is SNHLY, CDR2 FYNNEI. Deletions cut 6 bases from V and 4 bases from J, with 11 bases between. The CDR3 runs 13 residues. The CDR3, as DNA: TGTGCCAGCAGCCGTGCACTAGCAGATACGCAGTATTTT. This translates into CASSRALADTQYF.

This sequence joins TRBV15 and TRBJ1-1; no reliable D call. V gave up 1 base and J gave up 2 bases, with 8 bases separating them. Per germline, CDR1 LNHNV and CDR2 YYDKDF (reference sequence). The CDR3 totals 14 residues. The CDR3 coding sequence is TGTGCCACCAGCAGAGCGGGGAGTAACACTGAAGCTTTCTTT. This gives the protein CATSRAGSNTEAFF.

In DNA form, the CDR3 reads TGTGCCAGCACCCAAGGGCCTGGACGGAGCAATCAGCCCCAGCATTTT. Translating gives CASTQGPGRSNQPQHF. This rearrangement joins TRBV7-2 to TRBJ1-5; D ambiguous. V was cut by 7 bases and J by 1 base, with 17 bases left in between. Germline CDR1 SGHTA, CDR2 FQGNSA. This CDR3 has 16 amino acids.

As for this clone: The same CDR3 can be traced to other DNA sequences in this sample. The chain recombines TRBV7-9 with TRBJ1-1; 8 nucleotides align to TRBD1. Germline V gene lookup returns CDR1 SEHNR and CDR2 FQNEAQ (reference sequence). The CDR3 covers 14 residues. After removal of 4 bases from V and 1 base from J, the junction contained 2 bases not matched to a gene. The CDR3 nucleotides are TGTGCCAGCAGCTCACAGGGGGGGAACACTGAAGCTTTCTTT. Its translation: CASSSQGGNTEAFF.

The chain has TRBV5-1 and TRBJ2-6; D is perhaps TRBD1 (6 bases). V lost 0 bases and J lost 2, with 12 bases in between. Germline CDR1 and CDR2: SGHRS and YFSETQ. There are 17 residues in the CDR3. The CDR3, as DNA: TGCGCCAGCAGCTTGGGGCAGGGGAAAGCTGGGGCCAACGTCCTGACTTTC. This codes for CASSLGQGKAGANVLTF.

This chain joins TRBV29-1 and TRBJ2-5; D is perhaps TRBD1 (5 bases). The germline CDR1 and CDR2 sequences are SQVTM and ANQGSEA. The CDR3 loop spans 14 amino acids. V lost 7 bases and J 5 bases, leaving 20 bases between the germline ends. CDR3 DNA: TGCAGCGCCCAGGGTGGCAAAATTGGGGAGACCCAGTACTTC. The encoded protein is CSAQGGKIGETQYF.

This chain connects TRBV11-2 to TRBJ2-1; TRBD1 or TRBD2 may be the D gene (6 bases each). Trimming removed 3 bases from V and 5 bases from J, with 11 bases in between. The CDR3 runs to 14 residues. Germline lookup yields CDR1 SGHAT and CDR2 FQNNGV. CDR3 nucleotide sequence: TGTGCCAGCAGCTTCTGGGGGGCCCACAATGAGCAGTTCTTC. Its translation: CASSFWGAHNEQFF.

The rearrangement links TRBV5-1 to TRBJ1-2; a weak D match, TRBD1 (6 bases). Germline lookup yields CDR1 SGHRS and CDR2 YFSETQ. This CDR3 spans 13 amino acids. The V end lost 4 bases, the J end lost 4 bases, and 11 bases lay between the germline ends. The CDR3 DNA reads TGCGCCAGCAGCACCGACAGGTTCTATGGCTACACCTTC. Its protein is CASSTDRFYGYTF.

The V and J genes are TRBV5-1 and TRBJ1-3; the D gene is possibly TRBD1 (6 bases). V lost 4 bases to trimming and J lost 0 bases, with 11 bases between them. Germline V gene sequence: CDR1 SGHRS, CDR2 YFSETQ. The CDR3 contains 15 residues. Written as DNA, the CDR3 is TGCGCCAGCAGCGAACAGGGAAGCTCTGGAAACACCATATATTTT. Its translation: CASSEQGSSGNTIYF.

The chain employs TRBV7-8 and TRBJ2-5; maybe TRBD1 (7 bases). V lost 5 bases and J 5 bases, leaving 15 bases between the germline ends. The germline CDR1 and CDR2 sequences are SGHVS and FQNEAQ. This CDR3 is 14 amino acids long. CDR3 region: CASSPRGAGETQYF. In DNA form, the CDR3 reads TGTGCCAGCAGCCCCAGGGGGGCCGGTGAGACCCAGTACTTC.

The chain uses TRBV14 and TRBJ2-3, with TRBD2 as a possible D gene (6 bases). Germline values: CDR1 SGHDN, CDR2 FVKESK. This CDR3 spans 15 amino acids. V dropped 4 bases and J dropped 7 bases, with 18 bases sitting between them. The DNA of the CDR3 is TGTGCCAGCAGCCCCTCGGGGCGGGACCAATATACGCAGTATTTT. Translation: CASSPSGRDQYTQYF.

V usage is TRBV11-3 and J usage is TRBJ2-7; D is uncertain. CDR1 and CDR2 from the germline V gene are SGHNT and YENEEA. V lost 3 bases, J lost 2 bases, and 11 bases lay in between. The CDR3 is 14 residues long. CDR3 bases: TGTGCCAGCAGCTTGGGCCGGACCCCCTACGAGCAGTACTTC. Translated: CASSLGRTPYEQYF.

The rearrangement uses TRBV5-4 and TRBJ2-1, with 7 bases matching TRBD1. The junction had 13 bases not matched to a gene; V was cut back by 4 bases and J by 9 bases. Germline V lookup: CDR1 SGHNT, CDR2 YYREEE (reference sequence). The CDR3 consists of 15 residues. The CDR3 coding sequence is TGTGCCAGCAGCGGGAATACAGGGGTGAAGGGTGAGCAGTTCTTC. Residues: CASSGNTGVKGEQFF.

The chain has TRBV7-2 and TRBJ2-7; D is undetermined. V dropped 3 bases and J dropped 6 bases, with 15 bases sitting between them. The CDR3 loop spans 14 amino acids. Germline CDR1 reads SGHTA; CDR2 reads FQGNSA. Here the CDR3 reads CASSFGLVKGEQYF. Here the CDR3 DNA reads TGTGCCAGCAGCTTCGGCCTAGTGAAAGGCGAGCAGTACTTC.

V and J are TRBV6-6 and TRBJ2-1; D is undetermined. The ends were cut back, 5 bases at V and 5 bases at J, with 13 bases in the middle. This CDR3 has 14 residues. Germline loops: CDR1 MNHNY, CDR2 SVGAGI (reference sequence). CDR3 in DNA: TGTGCCAGCAGTCCGCAAGTTTTACACAATGAGCAGTTCTTC. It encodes CASSPQVLHNEQFF.

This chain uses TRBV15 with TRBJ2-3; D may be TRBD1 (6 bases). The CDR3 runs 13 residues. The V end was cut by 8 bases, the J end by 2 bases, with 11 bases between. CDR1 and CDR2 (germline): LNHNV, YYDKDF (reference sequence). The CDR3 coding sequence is TGTGCCACCGGGAGACAGGTCACAGATACGCAGTATTTT. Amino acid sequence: CATGRQVTDTQYF.